The rows below give T cell receptor beta chains drawn from one sample of a study of read filtering for tumor transcriptome and immune sequencing. Using its own MiXCR run on the reads, TCRdb lists one record per CDR3 protein. The sample has roughly 59,000 distinct CDR3 sequences, roughly 19% seen once. Sequenced sample: a population of CD138-negative cells sorted from bone marrow. The receptors shown here come from a donor aged 40 or older with multiple myeloma. CDR3s include the opening cysteine and the closing phenylalanine or tryptophan. The order of the fields is clone size, J gene, V gene, CDR3 length, D gene, CDR3 protein, CDR3 DNA. A D gene is named only where the DNA matches it firmly. A clone size is listed for some rows: how often the clone was seen (once, few, many), or a class if it is expanded.

size: many
J: TRBJ1-1
V: TRBV28
length: 14
D: TRBD1
CDR3: CASSRQTGDTEAFF
DNA: TGTGCCAGCAGTCGTCAGACAGGGGACACTGAAGCTTTCTTT

size: many
J: TRBJ1-2
V: TRBV10-3
length: 14
D: NA
CDR3: CAIRQGPQSYGYTF
DNA: TGTGCCATCAGACAGGGACCCCAAAGCTATGGCTACACCTTC

size: many
J: TRBJ2-2
V: TRBV7-9
length: 16
D: TRBD2
CDR3: CASTSVAGSNTGELFF
DNA: TGTGCCAGCACCTCGGTAGCGGGATCGAACACCGGGGAGCTGTTTTTT

size: many
J: TRBJ1-1
V: TRBV5-1
length: 13
D: NA
CDR3: CASSLNPNTEAFF
DNA: TGCGCCAGCAGCCTCAACCCGAACACTGAAGCTTTCTTT

size: NA
J: TRBJ2-5
V: TRBV28
length: 14
D: NA
CDR3: CASYMTLPGETQYF
DNA: TGTGCCAGCTATATGACCCTCCCCGGGGAGACCCAGTACTTC

size: many
J: TRBJ1-1
V: TRBV2
length: 10
D: NA
CDR3: CASSDSEAFF
DNA: TGTGCCAGCAGTGACTCTGAAGCTTTCTTT

size: many
J: TRBJ1-1
V: TRBV18
length: 15
D: NA
CDR3: CASSPRGAGSTEAFF
DNA: TGTGCCAGCTCACCACGGGGGGCGGGGAGCACTGAAGCTTTCTTT

size: NA
J: TRBJ1-2
V: TRBV18
length: 13
D: NA
CDR3: CASSLQGIEGYTF
DNA: TGTGCCAGCTCACTTCAGGGGATCGAAGGCTACACCTTC

size: many
J: TRBJ1-4
V: TRBV20-1
length: 13
D: NA
CDR3: CSADRGSQEKLFF
DNA: TGCAGTGCTGACAGAGGGTCTCAAGAAAAACTGTTTTTT

size: many
J: TRBJ2-6
V: TRBV28
length: 15
D: NA
CDR3: CASSLGGPGANVLTF
DNA: TGTGCCAGCAGTTTAGGAGGGCCTGGGGCCAACGTCCTGACTTTC

size: many
J: TRBJ2-7
V: TRBV10-1
length: 14
D: NA
CDR3: CASSEGPTTYEQYF
DNA: TGCGCCAGCAGTGAGGGACCCACAACCTACGAGCAGTACTTC

size: many
J: TRBJ2-1
V: TRBV5-6
length: 14
D: TRBD2
CDR3: CASSFGSGGREQFF
DNA: TGTGCCAGCAGCTTCGGTAGCGGGGGGAGAGAGCAGTTCTTC

size: many
J: TRBJ2-1
V: TRBV29-1
length: 14
D: NA
CDR3: CSVDLLSSYNEQFF
DNA: TGCAGCGTTGATCTCCTGAGCTCCTACAATGAGCAGTTCTTC

size: NA
J: TRBJ2-2
V: TRBV19
length: 16
D: NA
CDR3: CACAFLDLTDAGELFF
DNA: TGTGCCTGCGCATTTTTGGACTTGACAGATGCCGGGGAGTTGTTTTTT

size: few
J: TRBJ2-4
V: TRBV5-1
length: 15
D: TRBD2
CDR3: CASSLVTSGQNIQYF
DNA: TGCGCCAGCAGCTTGGTAACTAGCGGACAAAACATTCAGTACTTC

size: many
J: TRBJ2-5
V: TRBV5-1
length: 15
D: NA
CDR3: CASSLGGAEAETQYF
DNA: TGCGCCAGCAGCTTAGGGGGGGCGGAGGCAGAGACCCAGTACTTC

size: many
J: TRBJ2-1
V: TRBV7-3
length: 15
D: NA
CDR3: CASSLSSSKGNEQFF
DNA: TGTGCCAGCAGCTTATCGTCTAGCAAGGGGAATGAGCAGTTCTTC

size: many
J: TRBJ2-7
V: TRBV28
length: 13
D: NA
CDR3: CASTPGRLYEQYF
DNA: TGTGCCAGCACCCCGGGAAGGCTTTACGAGCAGTACTTC

size: NA
J: TRBJ1-3
V: TRBV29-1
length: 11
D: NA
CDR3: CSVHSGNTIYF
DNA: TGCAGCGTACACTCTGGAAACACCATATATTTT

size: many
J: TRBJ2-2
V: TRBV20-1
length: 16
D: TRBD1
CDR3: CSASPGTGYVPGELFF
DNA: TGCAGTGCTAGCCCGGGGACAGGATATGTTCCCGGGGAGCTGTTTTTT

size: many
J: TRBJ2-1
V: TRBV7-3
length: 16
D: NA
CDR3: CASSPYSRVAYNEQFF
DNA: TGTGCCAGCAGCCCATACAGCAGGGTAGCCTACAATGAGCAGTTCTTC

size: many
J: TRBJ2-3
V: TRBV3-1
length: 19
D: TRBD2
CDR3: CASSQEGLAGGGVPDTQYF
DNA: TGTGCCAGCAGCCAAGAAGGACTCGCGGGAGGTGGGGTTCCAGATACGCAGTATTTT

size: few
J: TRBJ2-2
V: TRBV11-2
length: 13
D: NA
CDR3: CASSPPLGGELFF
DNA: TGTGCCAGCAGCCCCCCGCTGGGCGGGGAGCTGTTTTTT

size: many
J: TRBJ1-1
V: TRBV19
length: 14
D: TRBD1
CDR3: CASSWTGMNTEAFF
DNA: TGTGCCAGTAGTTGGACAGGGATGAACACTGAAGCTTTCTTT

size: many
J: TRBJ1-4
V: TRBV30
length: 13
D: TRBD1
CDR3: CAWSDRGNEKLFF
DNA: TGTGCCTGGAGCGACAGGGGGAATGAAAAACTGTTTTTT

size: many
J: TRBJ1-1
V: TRBV3-1
length: 15
D: TRBD1
CDR3: CASSQAGTGGTEAFF
DNA: TGTGCCAGCAGCCAGGCCGGGACAGGGGGGACTGAAGCTTTCTTT

size: many
J: TRBJ1-5
V: TRBV6-5
length: 14
D: TRBD1
CDR3: CASSRTGGNQPQHF
DNA: TGTGCCAGCAGCCGGACAGGGGGCAATCAGCCCCAGCATTTT

size: many
J: TRBJ1-5
V: TRBV6-5
length: 14
D: NA
CDR3: CASSRGRINQPQHF
DNA: TGTGCCAGCAGCCGCGGACGGATCAATCAGCCCCAGCATTTT

size: many
J: TRBJ2-7
V: TRBV6-6
length: 14
D: NA
CDR3: CASGGPGHSYEQYF
DNA: TGTGCCAGCGGTGGGCCGGGACATTCTTACGAGCAGTACTTC

size: few
J: TRBJ2-7
V: TRBV20-1
length: 12
D: TRBD2
CDR3: CSASFAGDEQYF
DNA: TGCAGTGCTAGTTTTGCGGGGGACGAGCAGTACTTC

size: many
J: TRBJ2-3
V: TRBV2
length: 13
D: NA
CDR3: CASSGNRADTQYF
DNA: TGTGCCAGCAGTGGGAACAGGGCAGATACGCAGTATTTT

size: many
J: TRBJ2-5
V: TRBV18
length: 13
D: TRBD1
CDR3: CASSPGQRETQYF
DNA: TGTGCCAGCTCACCGGGACAGCGGGAGACCCAGTACTTC

size: many
J: TRBJ2-2
V: TRBV15
length: 15
D: NA
CDR3: CATSAGTSYTGELFF
DNA: TGTGCCACCAGCGCCGGGACTTCCTACACCGGGGAGCTGTTTTTT

size: many
J: TRBJ1-2
V: TRBV7-6
length: 15
D: TRBD1
CDR3: CASSTGTGGIYGYTF
DNA: TGTGCCAGCAGCACCGGGACAGGGGGTATCTATGGCTACACCTTC

size: many
J: TRBJ1-1
V: TRBV12-3/TRBV12-4
length: 16
D: TRBD1
CDR3: CASSADRAIANTEAFF
DNA: TGTGCCAGCAGTGCTGACAGGGCCATCGCGAACACTGAAGCTTTCTTT